The 7 T cell receptor beta chains below come from one sample, sequenced in a study of cytomegalovirus exposure and HLA in healthy donors. PCR primers comprised 60 Vbeta and 13 Jbeta primers. Measured with immunoSEQ multiplex PCR; TCRdb has only the in-frame clones, and not every one. The table has about 240,000 clones, about 81% seen once. Sequences were obtained from PBMCs. The receptors were sampled from a woman aged 60-75 years in good health and CMV-seropositive.

The V and J genes are TRBV6-5 and TRBJ2-5, with D unclear. Germline values: CDR1 MNHEY, CDR2 SVGAGI. The CDR3 covers 13 residues. V dropped 0 bases and J dropped 4 bases, with 6 bases sitting between them. DNA of the CDR3: TGTGCCAGCAGTTACTCCCCTACAGAGACCCAGTACTTC. It codes for CASSYSPTETQYF.

The V call is TRBV29-1, the J call TRBJ1-1; D is possibly TRBD1 (6 bases). Trimming took off 4 bases at V and 4 bases at J, with 19 bases between the two ends. This CDR3 has 15 residues. The germline gives CDR1 SQVTM, CDR2 ANQGSEA. CDR3 region: CSVARQGLFSTEAFF. In nucleotides, the CDR3 is TGCAGCGTTGCCCGGCAGGGGCTATTCAGCACTGAAGCTTTCTTT.

V and J are TRBV5-1 and TRBJ2-5, with TRBD2 matching 9 bases. The germline V gene encodes CDR1 SGHRS and CDR2 YFSETQ. The CDR3 loop spans 14 amino acids. V lost 4 bases to trimming and J lost 5 bases; unmatched junction nucleotides: 6. CDR3 region: CASSRGRAGETQYF. The CDR3 region has the DNA TGCGCCAGCAGCCGCGGGAGGGCCGGGGAGACCCAGTACTTC.

V usage is TRBV2 and J usage is TRBJ1-3; the D is unclear. The CDR3 runs to 14 residues. The V gene lost 5 bases and the J gene lost 0 bases, with 8 bases spanning the gap. The germline V gene has CDR1 SNHLY and CDR2 FYNNEI. In nucleotides, the CDR3 is TGTGCCAGCAGTCCGAGGGTCTCTGGAAACACCATATATTTT. It is translated as CASSPRVSGNTIYF.

The chain combines TRBV6-1 with TRBJ2-7, with TRBD2 identical over 10 bases. Losses at the gene ends were 5 bases for V and 2 bases for J; bases not matched to a gene: 6. This CDR3 is 15 amino acids long. The germline gives CDR1 MNHNS, CDR2 SASEGT. CDR3: CASSRLAGSAYEQYF. The CDR3 DNA sequence: TGTGCCAGCAGTCGACTAGCGGGCTCCGCCTACGAGCAGTACTTC.

The chain has TRBV25-1 and TRBJ2-5; weak D call: TRBD2 (5 bases). The CDR3 loop spans 15 amino acids. The V end was cut by 2 bases, the J end by 5 bases, with 15 bases between. CDR1 and CDR2 from the germline V gene are MGHDK and SYGVNS. CDR3 DNA sequence: TGTGCCAGCAGTGAACCGACACTGAGGAGGGAGACCCAGTACTTC. Protein: CASSEPTLRRETQYF.

The rearrangement uses TRBV19 and TRBJ2-7; TRBD1 matches at 8 bases. Per the germline V gene, CDR1 is LNHDA and CDR2 is SQIVND (reference sequence). With 7 bases clipped from V and 2 bases from J, the junction kept 4 bases outside the gene matches. The CDR3 is 13 amino acids. The CDR3 nucleotides are TGTGCCAGTACGAGGACAGGGACCTACGAGCAGTACTTC. Translated, it gives CASTRTGTYEQYF.